Included here is one T cell receptor (beta chain) sequence, with context. Every patient relapsed after autologous stem cell transplantation, and brentuximab vedotin exposure varied. The sample comes from a study of PD-1 blockade in classical Hodgkin lymphoma. TCRdb keeps only in-frame clones here, not all; method: immunoSEQ multiplex PCR. The repertoire has over 60,000 clones, 70% to 80% of them found once; the top ten carry about 9.8%. Trimming removed 3 bases at V and 0 bases at J, with 2 bases between. CDR3 length: 12 residues. Germline CDR1 MDHEN, CDR2 SYDVKM. The chain carries TRBV28 and TRBJ1-2; D is unresolved. The TCR originated in a human donor with classical Hodgkin lymphoma. The sample in question was peripheral blood mononuclear cells (PBMCs), obtained before the second cycle of nivolumab. This chain's CDR3 is CASSFPNYGYTF. The DNA for the CDR3 is TGTGCCAGCAGTTTCCCTAACTATGGCTACACCTTC.